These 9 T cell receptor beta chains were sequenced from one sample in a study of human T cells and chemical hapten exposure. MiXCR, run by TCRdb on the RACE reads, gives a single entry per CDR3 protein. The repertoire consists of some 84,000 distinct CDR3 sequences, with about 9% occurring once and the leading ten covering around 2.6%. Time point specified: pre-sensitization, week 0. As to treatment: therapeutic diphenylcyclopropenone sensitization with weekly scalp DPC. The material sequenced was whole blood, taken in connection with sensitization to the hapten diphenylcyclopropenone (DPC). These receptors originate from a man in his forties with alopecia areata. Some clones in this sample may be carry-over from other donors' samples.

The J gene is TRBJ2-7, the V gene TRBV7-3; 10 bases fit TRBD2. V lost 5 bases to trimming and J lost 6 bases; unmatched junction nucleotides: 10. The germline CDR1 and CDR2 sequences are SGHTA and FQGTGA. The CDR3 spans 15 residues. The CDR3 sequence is CASSTSSGSLSEQYF. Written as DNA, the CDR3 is TGTGCCAGCAGCACCTCTAGCGGGAGTCTTTCCGAGCAGTACTTC.

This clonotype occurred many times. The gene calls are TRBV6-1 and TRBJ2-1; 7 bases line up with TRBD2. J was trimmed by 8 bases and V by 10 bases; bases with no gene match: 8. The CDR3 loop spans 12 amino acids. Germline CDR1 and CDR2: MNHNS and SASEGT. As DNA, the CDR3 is TGTGCCACCCGGACTAGGGGCGATGAGCAGTTCTTC. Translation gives CATRTRGDEQFF.

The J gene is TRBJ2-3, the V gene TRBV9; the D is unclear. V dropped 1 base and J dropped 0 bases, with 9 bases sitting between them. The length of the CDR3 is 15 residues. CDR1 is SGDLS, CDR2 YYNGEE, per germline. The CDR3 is CASSVFGLSTDTQYF. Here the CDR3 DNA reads TGTGCCAGCAGCGTATTCGGATTGAGCACAGATACGCAGTATTTT.

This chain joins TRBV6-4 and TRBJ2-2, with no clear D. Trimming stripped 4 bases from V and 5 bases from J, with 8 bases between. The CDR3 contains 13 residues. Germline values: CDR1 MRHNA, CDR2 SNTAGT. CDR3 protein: CASSVGRTGELFF. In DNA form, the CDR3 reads TGTGCCAGCAGTGTTGGCCGAACCGGGGAGCTGTTTTTT.

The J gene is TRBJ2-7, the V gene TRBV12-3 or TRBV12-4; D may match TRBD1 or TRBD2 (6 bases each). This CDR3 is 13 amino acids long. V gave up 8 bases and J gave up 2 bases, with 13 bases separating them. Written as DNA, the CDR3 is TGTGCCAGCTGCTGGGGGGCCCCCTACGAGCAGTACTTC. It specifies CASCWGAPYEQYF.

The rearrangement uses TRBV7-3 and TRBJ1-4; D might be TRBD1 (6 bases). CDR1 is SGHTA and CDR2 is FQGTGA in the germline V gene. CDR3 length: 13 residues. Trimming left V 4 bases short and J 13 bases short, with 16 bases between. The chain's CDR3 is CASSCPRTRGLFF. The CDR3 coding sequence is TGTGCCAGCAGCTGCCCCAGGACCAGGGGACTGTTTTTT. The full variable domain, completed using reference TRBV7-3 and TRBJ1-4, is GAGVSQTPSNKVTEKGKYVELRCDPISGHTALYWYRQSLGQGPEFLIYFQGTGAADDSGLPNDRFFAVRPEGSVSTLKIQRTERGDSAVYLCASSCPRTRGLFFGSGTQLSVL.

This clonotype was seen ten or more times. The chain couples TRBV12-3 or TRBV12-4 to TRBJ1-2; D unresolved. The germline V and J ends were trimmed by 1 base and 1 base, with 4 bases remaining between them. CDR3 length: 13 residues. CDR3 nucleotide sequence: TGTGCCAGCAGTTTAGGCAGTAACTATGGCTACACCTTC. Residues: CASSLGSNYGYTF.

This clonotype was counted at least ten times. CDR3: CATRESSYNEQFF. CDR3 nucleotide sequence: TGTGCCACCAGGGAGAGCTCCTACAATGAGCAGTTCTTC. The chain uses TRBV24-1 and TRBJ2-1, with D unclear. V gave up 7 bases and J gave up 0 bases, with 6 bases separating them. The CDR3 is made up of 13 amino acids. CDR1 KGHDR and CDR2 SFDVKD come from the germline V gene.

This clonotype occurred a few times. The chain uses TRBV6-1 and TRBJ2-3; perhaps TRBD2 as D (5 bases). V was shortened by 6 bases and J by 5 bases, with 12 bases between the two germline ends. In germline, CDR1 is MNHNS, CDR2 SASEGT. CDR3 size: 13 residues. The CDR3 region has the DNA TGTGCCAGCAGAGGGTTGGGGAGAGATACGCAGTATTTT. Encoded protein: CASRGLGRDTQYF.